The rows below give T cell receptor beta chains drawn from one sample of a study of T cell responses to AZD1222 COVID-19 vaccine. TCRdb's copy holds only in-frame clones and misses some; the assay was immunoSEQ multiplex PCR. The sample totals more than 110,000 clones. The sample taken for sequencing was peripheral blood. These receptors all come from an adult in good health. Both conserved end residues are part of each CDR3. The order of the fields is V gene, J gene, D gene, CDR3 length, CDR3 DNA, CDR3 protein. D genes are given only for firm matches.

>TRBV27|TRBJ2-5|-|14
TGTGCCAGCAGTCCCGGGACGGGGCAAGAGACCCAGTACTTC
CASSPGTGQETQYF
>TRBV9|TRBJ1-1|-|17
TGTGCCAGCAGCGTAGGAGGGCCTAACCTCATGAACACTGAAGCTTTCTTT
CASSVGGPNLMNTEAFF
>TRBV4-1|TRBJ2-2|-|16
TGCGCCAGCAGCCAAGCCCTGAACAGACAGACCGGGGAGCTGTTTTTT
CASSQALNRQTGELFF
>TRBV19|TRBJ2-3|-|16
TGTGCCAGTAGTATAGATGGGGCGGGTCTAGCAGATACGCAGTATTTT
CASSIDGAGLADTQYF
>TRBV7-9|TRBJ1-5|-|15
TGTGCCAGCAGCTTAGCAGGGGGTGCCAATCAGCCCCAGCATTTT
CASSLAGGANQPQHF
>TRBV20-1|TRBJ1-2|-|11
TGCAGGCCCAGTGTTACGGGGGGCTACACCTTC
CRPSVTGGYTF
>TRBV3-1/TRBV3-2|TRBJ1-2|TRBD1|14
TGTGCCAGCAGCCCGGGACAGGGCAACTATGGCTACACCTTC
CASSPGQGNYGYTF
>TRBV5-4|TRBJ2-7|TRBD1|15
TGTGCCAGCAGCCCCGGACAGGGGTTCTCCTACGAGCAGTACTTC
CASSPGQGFSYEQYF
>TRBV30|TRBJ2-7|-|16
TGTGCCTGGAGTAAGCCGAGGATGGAGTATTCCTACGAGCAGTACTTC
CAWSKPRMEYSYEQYF
>TRBV6-1|TRBJ1-1|TRBD1|15
TGTGCCAGCAGTGAGGACAGGGATCCCCCCACTGAAGCTTTCTTT
CASSEDRDPPTEAFF
>TRBV18|TRBJ2-7|-|12
TGTGCCAGCTCACCGTACGGAGGGGAGCAGTACTTC
CASSPYGGEQYF
>TRBV6-5|TRBJ1-3|-|13
TGTGCCAGCAGTAGGGCAGCTGGAAACACCATATATTTT
CASSRAAGNTIYF
>TRBV27|TRBJ1-5|-|15
TGTGCCAGCAGTTTATCCCCGTCCCCCAATCAGCCCCAGCATTTT
CASSLSPSPNQPQHF
>TRBV7-6|TRBJ1-4|TRBD1|15
TGTGCCAGCAGCTGGACAGGTGCTCCTAATGAAAAACTGTTTTTT
CASSWTGAPNEKLFF
>TRBV27|TRBJ1-1|-|14
TGTGCCAGCAGTCCCCAAGTGTCAAGGACTGAAGCTTTCTTT
CASSPQVSRTEAFF
>TRBV19|TRBJ1-2|-|14
TGTGCCAGTAGTATAGATACAGGGATCTATGGCTACACCTTC
CASSIDTGIYGYTF
>TRBV11-3|TRBJ2-5|TRBD1|15
TGTGCCAGCAGCTTGGAATCAGGGGGTTGGGAGACCCAGTACTTC
CASSLESGGWETQYF
>TRBV5-1|TRBJ2-1|TRBD1|15
TGCGCCAGCAGCTTGGGGGACAGGTATAACAATGAGCAGTTCTTC
CASSLGDRYNNEQFF
>TRBV1|TRBJ2-6|-|21
TGCACCAGCAGCCGAGGGATCGGACAGGGGTGTTCCCGCTCTGGGGCCAACGTCCTGACTTTC
CTSSRGIGQGCSRSGANVLTF
>TRBV5-1|TRBJ1-4|TRBD1|14
TGCGCCAGCAGCTTCGGACAGGGAGGGGAAAAACTGTTTTTT
CASSFGQGGEKLFF
>TRBV9|TRBJ1-1|-|16
TGTGCCAGCAGCCCCATCGCCGGGGGGGGGCAGGGTGAAGCTTTCTTT
CASSPIAGGGQGEAFF
>TRBV6-5|TRBJ1-5|-|15
TGTGCCAGCAGTTACTCGAGGGCAGACAATCAGCCCCAGCATTTT
CASSYSRADNQPQHF
>TRBV2|TRBJ2-3|TRBD2|13
TGTGCCAGCCAGGGACTAGAGGGGGGCACGCAGTATTTT
CASQGLEGGTQYF
>TRBV6-5|TRBJ1-2|-|15
TGTGCCAGCAGTTACTCGGCGGGGGCCGCCTATGGCTACACCTTC
CASSYSAGAAYGYTF
>TRBV19|TRBJ1-6|-|16
TGTGCCAGTAGCCCCCAAGGGCTCCTCTCGGGTTCACCCCTCCACTTT
CASSPQGLLSGSPLHF
>TRBV28|TRBJ1-6|-|15
TGTGCCAGCAGTTTACCTTCCCCAGGGACATCACCCCTCCACTTT
CASSLPSPGTSPLHF
>TRBV19|TRBJ1-1|-|16
TGTGCCAGTAGTAGCGGGACACATAGAAAGAACACTGAAGCTTTCTTT
CASSSGTHRKNTEAFF
>TRBV4-1|TRBJ1-1|-|18
TGCGCCAGCAGCCAAGAGGCGGGGTCTGGTTGGGGAAACACTGAAGCTTTCTTT
CASSQEAGSGWGNTEAFF
>TRBV30|TRBJ1-2|-|11
TGTGCCTGGAAACTAAACTATGGCTACACCTTC
CAWKLNYGYTF
>TRBV6-5|TRBJ1-2|TRBD1|14
TGTGCCAGCAGTTCCGACAGGGTGGGGCATGGCTACACCTTC
CASSSDRVGHGYTF
>TRBV21-1|TRBJ1-6|-|16
TGTGCCAGCAGCAAAAGGCGGAGCTCCTATAATTCACCCCTCCACTTT
CASSKRRSSYNSPLHF
>TRBV11-3|TRBJ2-7|TRBD1|17
TGTGCCAGCAGCCCAAGGGGGACAGGGGCCTTTTTGCCCGGGCAGTACTTC
CASSPRGTGAFLPGQYF
>TRBV9|TRBJ2-3|-|15
TGTGCCAGCAGCGTCGGACAGACTCGCACAGATACGCAGTATTTT
CASSVGQTRTDTQYF
>TRBV18|TRBJ1-5|-|13
TGTGCCAGCTCACCAACAGACAATCAGCCCCAGCATTTT
CASSPTDNQPQHF
>TRBV6-4|TRBJ2-4|TRBD2|19
TGTGCCAGCAGTGACCTTGGGACTAGCGGGGGGATAGCCAAAAACATTCAGTACTTC
CASSDLGTSGGIAKNIQYF
>TRBV28|TRBJ1-2|TRBD1|14
TGTGCCAGCAGGGGCCCGCAGGGGGTCTATGGCTACACCTTC
CASRGPQGVYGYTF
>TRBV19|TRBJ1-4|-|15
TGTGCCAGTAGTATCGAAGGGGGGTCCGGTGAAAAACTGTTTTTT
CASSIEGGSGEKLFF
>TRBV10-2|TRBJ2-1|TRBD1|14
TGCGCCACTTGGGGACAGGGTGGCTACAATGAGCAGTTCTTC
CATWGQGGYNEQFF
>TRBV19|TRBJ1-2|TRBD1|15
TGTGCCAGTAGTATCGCTGGGACAGGGTCTAATGGCTACACCTTC
CASSIAGTGSNGYTF
>TRBV6-5|TRBJ1-2|-|15
TGTGCCAGCAGTTACTCCGGAACCAAGTACTATGGCTACACCTTC
CASSYSGTKYYGYTF
>TRBV4-1|TRBJ1-2|-|16
TGCGCCAGCAGCCAAGTACCGGCGCCAGTGGGAGATGGCTACACCTTC
CASSQVPAPVGDGYTF
>TRBV6-5|TRBJ2-7|-|12
TGTGCCAGCAGTTACCAGGGGTACGAGCAGTACTTC
CASSYQGYEQYF
>TRBV11-2|TRBJ1-1|-|14
TGTGCCAGCAGCTTCTCGGGGTCGAACACTGAAGCTTTCTTT
CASSFSGSNTEAFF
>TRBV5-4|TRBJ2-3|TRBD2|17
TGTGCCAGCAGCTCTGGGACTAGCGGGGGGACGGCAGATACGCAGTATTTT
CASSSGTSGGTADTQYF
>TRBV3-1/TRBV3-2|TRBJ1-4|-|16
TGTGCCAGCAGCTATACAAACGTCGCAACTAATGAAAAACTGTTTTTT
CASSYTNVATNEKLFF
>TRBV10-2|TRBJ1-1|-|15
TGCGCCAGCAGACCCTCGGGACTCGTGAACACTGAAGCTTTCTTT
CASRPSGLVNTEAFF
>TRBV7-9|TRBJ1-4|TRBD1|15
TGTGCCAGCAGCCGACGGACAGGGGGCAATGAAAAACTGTTTTTT
CASSRRTGGNEKLFF
>TRBV6-5|TRBJ1-2|-|14
TGTGCCAGCAAAGGACAGAAGGGCGTCTATGGCTACACCTTC
CASKGQKGVYGYTF
>TRBV11-3|TRBJ2-7|-|9
TGTGCCAGCAGCTACGAGCAGTACTTC
CASSYEQYF
>TRBV4-2|TRBJ2-5|-|14
TGTGCCAGCAGCCAAGAGTTCGGGGTCGAGACCCAGTACTTC
CASSQEFGVETQYF
>TRBV28|TRBJ2-4|-|15
TGTGCCAGCAGCCCCGGTGGGACGGCCAAAAACATTCAGTACTTC
CASSPGGTAKNIQYF
>TRBV27|TRBJ1-2|-|13
TGTGCCAGCAGTTTATCACAGGGTTGGGGCTACACCTTC
CASSLSQGWGYTF
>TRBV11-3|TRBJ1-2|-|15
TGTGCCAGCAGCTTAGAGGGCTTCCCTAACTATGGCTACACCTTC
CASSLEGFPNYGYTF
>TRBV19|TRBJ1-6|-|13
TGTGCCAGTAGACAGGGAGGAGATTCACCCCTCCACTTT
CASRQGGDSPLHF
>TRBV7-8|TRBJ2-2|-|17
TGTGCCAGCACCCCCCCTCTCCGGACTGCGCGGGTCGGGGAGCTGTTTTTT
CASTPPLRTARVGELFF
>TRBV5-6|TRBJ1-1|-|19
TGTGCCAGCAGTTCTAGATGGGACCTCGACGGGAAGGTGAACACTGAAGCTTTCTTT
CASSSRWDLDGKVNTEAFF
>TRBV5-1|TRBJ1-1|-|15
TGCGCCAGCAGCCCCAGACGGACTATGAACACTGAAGCTTTCTTT
CASSPRRTMNTEAFF